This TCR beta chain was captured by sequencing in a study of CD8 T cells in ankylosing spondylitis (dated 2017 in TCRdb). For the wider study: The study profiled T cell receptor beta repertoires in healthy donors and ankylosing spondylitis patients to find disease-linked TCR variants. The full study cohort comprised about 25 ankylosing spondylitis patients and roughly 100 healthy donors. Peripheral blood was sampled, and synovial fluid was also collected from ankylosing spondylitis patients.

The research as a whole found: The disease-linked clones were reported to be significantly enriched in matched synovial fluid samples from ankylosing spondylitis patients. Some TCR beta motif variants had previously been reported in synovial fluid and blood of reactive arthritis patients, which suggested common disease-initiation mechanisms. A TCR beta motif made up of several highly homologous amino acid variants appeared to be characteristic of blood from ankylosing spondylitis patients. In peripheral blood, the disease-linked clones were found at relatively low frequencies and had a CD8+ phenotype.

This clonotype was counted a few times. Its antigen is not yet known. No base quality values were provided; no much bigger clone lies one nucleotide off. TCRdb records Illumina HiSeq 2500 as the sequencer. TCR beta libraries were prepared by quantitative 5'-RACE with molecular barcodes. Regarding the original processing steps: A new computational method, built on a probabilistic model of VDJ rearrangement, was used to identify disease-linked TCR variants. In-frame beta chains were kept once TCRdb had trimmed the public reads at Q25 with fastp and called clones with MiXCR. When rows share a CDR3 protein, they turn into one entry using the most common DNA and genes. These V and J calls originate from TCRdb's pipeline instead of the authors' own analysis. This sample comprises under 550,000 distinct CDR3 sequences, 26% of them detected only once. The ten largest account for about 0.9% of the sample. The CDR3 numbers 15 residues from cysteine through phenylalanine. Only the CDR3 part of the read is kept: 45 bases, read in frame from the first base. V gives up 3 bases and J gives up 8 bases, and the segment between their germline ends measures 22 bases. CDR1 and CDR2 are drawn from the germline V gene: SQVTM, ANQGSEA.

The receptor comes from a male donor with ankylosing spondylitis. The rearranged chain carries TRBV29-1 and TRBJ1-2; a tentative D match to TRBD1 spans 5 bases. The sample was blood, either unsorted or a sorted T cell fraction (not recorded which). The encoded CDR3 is CSVDSIGAGSWGYTF. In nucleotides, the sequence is TGCAGCGTTGACTCGATCGGGGCAGGTTCGTGGGGCTACACCTTC.